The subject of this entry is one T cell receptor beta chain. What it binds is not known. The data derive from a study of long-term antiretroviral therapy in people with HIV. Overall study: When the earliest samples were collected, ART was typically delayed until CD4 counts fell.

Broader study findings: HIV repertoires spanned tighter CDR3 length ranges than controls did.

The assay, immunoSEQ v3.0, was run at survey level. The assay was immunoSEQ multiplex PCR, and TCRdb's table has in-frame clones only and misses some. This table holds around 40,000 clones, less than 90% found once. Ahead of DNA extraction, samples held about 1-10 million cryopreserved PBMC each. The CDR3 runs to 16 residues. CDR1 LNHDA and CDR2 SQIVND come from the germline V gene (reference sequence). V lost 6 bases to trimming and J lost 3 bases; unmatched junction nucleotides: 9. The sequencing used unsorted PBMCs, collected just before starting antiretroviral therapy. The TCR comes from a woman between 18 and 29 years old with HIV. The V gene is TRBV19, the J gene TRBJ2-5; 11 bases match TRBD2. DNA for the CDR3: TGTGCCAGTAGAGCCTCGATGACTAGCGGGAAAGAGACCCAGTACTTC. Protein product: CASRASMTSGKETQYF.